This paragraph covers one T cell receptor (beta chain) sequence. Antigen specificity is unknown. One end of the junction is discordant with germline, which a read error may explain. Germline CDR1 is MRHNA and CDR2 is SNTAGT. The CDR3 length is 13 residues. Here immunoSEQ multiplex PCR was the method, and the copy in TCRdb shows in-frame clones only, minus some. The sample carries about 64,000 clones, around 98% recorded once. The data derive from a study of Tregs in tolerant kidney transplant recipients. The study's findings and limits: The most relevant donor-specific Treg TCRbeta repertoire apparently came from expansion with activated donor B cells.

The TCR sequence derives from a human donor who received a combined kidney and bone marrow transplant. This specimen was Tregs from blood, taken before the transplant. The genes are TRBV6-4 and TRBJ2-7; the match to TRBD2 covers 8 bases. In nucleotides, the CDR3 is TGTGCCAGCAGGGGGACTAGGGCTGAAATCATCCCCTTC. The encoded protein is CASRGTRAEIIPF.